Listed below are T cell receptor beta chains from one sample, sequenced in a study of control samples from healthy donors and cancer patients. Produced via immunoSEQ multiplex PCR; TCRdb's table is partial and in-frame only. The data contain roughly 150,000 clones, about 86% of them singletons. The sample comprised blood. The source of these receptors is a man younger than 30 in good health. Each CDR3 is given with its conserved first and last residue. For some rows the clone size is stated as once, few or many, or as a class when expanded; others skip it.

CDR3	size	V	J
CASKGAEAFF	-	TRBV19	TRBJ1-1
CSASNRGHEQYF	-	TRBV20-1	TRBJ2-7
CASSQDLASDTQYF	-	TRBV3-1/TRBV3-2	TRBJ2-3
CASSGDRVFYNEQFF	once	TRBV13	TRBJ2-1
CAWSGGTGAGNTIYF	-	TRBV30	TRBJ1-3
CASSGRGANEKLFF	-	TRBV2	TRBJ1-4
CARTLTAPYEQYF	few	TRBV10-1	TRBJ2-7
CASSARINQPQHF	once	TRBV2	TRBJ1-5
CSVDRINTEAFF	-	TRBV29-1	TRBJ1-1
CASRGGWDWTYEQYF	-	TRBV6-5	TRBJ2-7
CASSQDGRDTQYF	once	TRBV3-1/TRBV3-2	TRBJ2-3
CASSISQGSSYEQYF	-	TRBV19	TRBJ2-7
CSVEDPLAGGAYEQYF	-	TRBV29-1	TRBJ2-7
CASSQAGSSGGGETQYF	-	TRBV3-1/TRBV3-2	TRBJ2-5
CASTPGQFSIYGYTF	-	TRBV2	TRBJ1-2
CARQGEGNTEAFF	-	TRBV23-1	TRBJ1-1
CASSPSGEGPAQYF	medium-sized	TRBV19	TRBJ2-5
CASSVLPTANYGYTF	-	TRBV9	TRBJ1-2
CASSSTRFASTDTQYF	-	TRBV18	TRBJ2-3
CASSESGRGSSYEQYF	-	TRBV25-1	TRBJ2-7
CATSTLDSQETQYF	-	TRBV15	TRBJ2-5
CASSIGYSKDGYTF	-	TRBV19	TRBJ1-2
CASSTGTSGSNTDTQYF	once	TRBV11-3	TRBJ2-3
CSVEEIAGETQYF	-	TRBV29-1	TRBJ2-5
CASSEKGYEQYF	-	TRBV2	TRBJ2-7
CASRARLAGELTDTQYF	few	TRBV27	TRBJ2-3
CASSFGAGKGTGELFF	once	TRBV28	TRBJ2-2
CASSEQGSPEAFF	few	TRBV6-1	TRBJ1-1
CASSSQRAGYGNTIYF	-	TRBV7-2	TRBJ1-3
CASMRTTGWKYGYTF	-	TRBV7-9	TRBJ1-2
CASRPTSYTGELFF	-	TRBV7-3	TRBJ2-2
CATSDPGTSYGYTF	once	TRBV24-1	TRBJ1-2
CASSAPGGPAYNEQFF	-	TRBV9	TRBJ2-1
CASSLGYEQYF	-	TRBV5-4	TRBJ2-7
CASSLAGFNEQFF	-	TRBV5-8	TRBJ2-1
CASSLDRSSYEQYF	-	TRBV7-8	TRBJ2-7
CASSDRPVSSYEQYF	-	TRBV2	TRBJ2-7
CASSVGPRDTQYF	-	TRBV9	TRBJ2-3
CSVEGRGNEQFF	-	TRBV29-1	TRBJ2-1
CASSSDREEYQPQHF	-	TRBV28	TRBJ1-5
CASSVWGTEQFF	-	TRBV9	TRBJ2-1
CASSLVGTSGGLTGELFF	-	TRBV11-2	TRBJ2-2
CASTRGRNEKLFF	-	TRBV6-5	TRBJ1-4
CSVEVTGRTNTEAFF	-	TRBV29-1	TRBJ1-1